This T cell receptor (beta chain) appears in the sequencing data of a study of blood T cell repertoires in COVID-19. Study-level background: Whether acute or convalescent, the COVID-19 samples came from the United States, Italy and Spain. PBMCs, B-cell-depleted T cells, or T cells were the source of the cDNA or gDNA that made up the material.

As originally analysed: Reference gene primer amplification in the assay estimated nucleated cell counts. Profiled with immunoSEQ multiplex PCR; TCRdb holds only in-frame clones, not every one. The V and J calls and the clone size are those of that table, but D and trimming were determined from the DNA. The data contain 100,000 to 150,000 clones, over 70% of them seen just once; the ten biggest clones take up just under 30%. The CDR3 length is 13 residues. V lost 4 bases and J lost 6, with 13 bases in between. Germline V gives CDR1 SGHVS, CDR2 FNYEAQ. The specimen sequenced was peripheral blood. The origin of this receptor is a woman aged 70-85 years with acute or convalescent COVID-19. The V call is TRBV7-6, the J call TRBJ2-7; tentative D call: TRBD2 (5 bases). DNA for the CDR3: TGTGCCAGCAGCTCACCCCTAGCCCCCGAGCAGTACTTC. Protein: CASSSPLAPEQYF.